Each of the 21 T cell receptor beta chains below was sequenced from the same sample in a study of regulatory T cells in long-lasting Graves disease. The time point denotes: persistent/refractory GD, antithyroid drugs over 5 years with positive TRAb. With RNA extracted from PBMCs as input, the TCR library was made. Building the TCR beta libraries relied on iRepertoire HTBI primers, and CDR3 regions underwent Arm-PCR. TCRdb itself ran the multiplex PCR reads through MiXCR, one entry per CDR3 protein. The repertoire holds 310,000 or so distinct CDR3 sequences, with roughly 21% as singletons. Here the sequenced sample was peripheral blood mononuclear cells (PBMCs), taken when the disease was refractory, from a patient treated with antithyroid drugs. These receptors were taken from a female donor with Graves disease.

This clonotype has a single count. CDR3 nucleotides: TGTGCCTGGAGTCGACAGGGAGGAACTAATGAAAAACTGTTTTTT. Its protein is CAWSRQGGTNEKLFF. V usage is TRBV30 and J usage is TRBJ1-4, with 7 bases identical to TRBD1. The CDR3 has 15 amino acids. CDR1 GTSNPN and CDR2 SVGIG come from the germline V gene (reference sequence). J gave up 1 base and V 2 bases, and 4 bases lay outside the gene matches.

V is TRBV6-1 and J is TRBJ2-7, with 9 bases matching TRBD2. The germline gives CDR1 MNHNS, CDR2 SASEGT. This CDR3 contains 15 residues. Trimming took 5 bases from V and 6 from J; bases not matched to a gene: 11. The CDR3 sequence is CASSPPLAGSSEQYF. In DNA, the CDR3 is TGTGCCAGCAGTCCCCCCCTAGCGGGGTCTTCCGAGCAGTACTTC.

This clonotype was recorded at least ten times. The chain employs TRBV15 and TRBJ2-1, with 11 bases that match TRBD2. The germline V gene encodes CDR1 LNHNV and CDR2 YYDKDF (reference sequence). J was trimmed by 8 bases and V by 2 bases; bases with no gene match: 14. This CDR3 is 18 amino acids long. The CDR3 region is CATSRHPETSGSRDEQFF. CDR3 bases: TGTGCCACCAGCAGACACCCCGAAACTAGCGGGAGTAGGGATGAGCAGTTCTTC.

This clonotype appeared many times. This chain joins TRBV27 and TRBJ2-7, with D hard to call. The CDR3 sequence is 17 residues long. The V gene's germline CDR1 is MNHEY and CDR2 SMNVEV (reference sequence). V shed 5 bases and J shed 7 bases, with 27 bases lying between them. Here the CDR3 reads CASSVPHYPAPVGEQYF. CDR3 sequence (DNA): TGTGCCAGCAGTGTTCCCCATTATCCGGCACCGGTGGGGGAGCAGTACTTC.

The chain links TRBV7-2 to TRBJ1-6; no definite D call. This CDR3 has 15 amino acids. V was pared by 2 bases and J by 6 bases, with 11 bases between. Per germline, CDR1 SGHTA and CDR2 FQGNSA. DNA for the CDR3: TGTGCCAGCAGCTTAACCGGGGAGGGTAATTCACCCCTCCACTTT. Its protein product is CASSLTGEGNSPLHF.

Many counts were recorded for this clonotype. The chain recombines TRBV11-2 with TRBJ2-2; 10 bases align to TRBD2. J lost 5 bases, V lost 3 bases, and 3 bases had no gene match. Looked up from germline, CDR1 is SGHAT and CDR2 is FQNNGV. The length of the CDR3 is 15 residues. CDR3 DNA: TGTGCCAGCAGCTTTGGAGCGGGAGGGACCGGGGAGCTGTTTTTT. It specifies CASSFGAGGTGELFF.

The V call is TRBV6-5, the J call TRBJ2-6; 8 nucleotides match TRBD1. This CDR3 region has 18 residues. From germline, CDR1 is MNHEY and CDR2 SVGAGI. J gave up 2 bases and V 0 bases, and 6 bases lay outside the gene matches. This CDR3 is CASSYSGPQGAGANVLTF. DNA of the CDR3: TGTGCCAGCAGTTACTCAGGACCACAGGGGGCTGGGGCCAACGTCCTGACTTTC.

The genes are TRBV20-1 and TRBJ1-1; the match to TRBD1 covers 7 bases. The CDR3 loop spans 13 amino acids. Looked up from germline, CDR1 is DFQATT and CDR2 is SNEGSKA (reference sequence). J gave up 3 bases and V 6 bases, and 7 bases lay outside the gene matches. The CDR3 DNA follows: TGCAGTGCCACCAGACAGGGAGACACTGAAGCTTTCTTT. Its translation is CSATRQGDTEAFF.

This clonotype was detected ten times or more. The chain employs TRBV2 and TRBJ1-3, with D uncertain. CDR1 SNHLY and CDR2 FYNNEI come from the germline V gene. There are 15 residues in the CDR3. The V end lost 2 bases, the J end lost 0 bases, and 8 bases lay between the germline ends. The CDR3 is CASSETRSSGNTIYF. DNA for the CDR3: TGTGCCAGCAGTGAAACGAGGTCCTCTGGAAACACCATATATTTT.

This clonotype occurred many times. V usage is TRBV7-2 and J usage is TRBJ2-7, with D possibly TRBD1 on 5 matching bases. The CDR3 sequence is 15 residues long. The V gene lost 6 bases and the J gene lost 3 bases, with 18 bases spanning the gap. Germline V lookup: CDR1 SGHTA, CDR2 FQGNSA. The CDR3 region has the DNA TGTGCCAGCAGTAGGGGATGGGCCTCCAACTACGAGCAGTACTTC. This encodes CASSRGWASNYEQYF. Full variable domain (missing parts from reference TRBV7-2 and TRBJ2-7): GAGVSQSPSNKVTEKGKDVELRCDPISGHTALYWYRQSLGQGLEFLIYFQGNSAPDKSGLPSDRFSAERTGGSVSTLTIQRTQQEDSAVYLCASSRGWASNYEQYFGPGTRLTVT.

This chain uses TRBV5-1 with TRBJ2-3; D is possibly TRBD2 (6 bases). Germline V gives CDR1 SGHRS, CDR2 YFSETQ. Trimming took 0 bases from V and 2 from J, leaving 10 bases between them. The CDR3 is made up of 15 amino acids. DNA of the CDR3: TGCGCCAGCAGCTTGGCGGAGGACTACACAGATACGCAGTATTTT. Its translation is CASSLAEDYTDTQYF. Full variable domain (outside the CDR3, taken from reference TRBV5-1 and TRBJ2-3): KAGVTQTPRYLIKTRGQQVTLSCSPISGHRSVSWYQQTPGQGLQFLFEYFSETQRNKGNFPGRFSGRQFSNSRSEMNVSTLELGDSALYLCASSLAEDYTDTQYFGPGTRLTVL.

This chain links TRBV2 with TRBJ2-1; 13 bases are a match to TRBD2. The length of the CDR3 is 14 residues. Unmatched junction bases numbered 9, after V lost 10 bases and J lost 9 bases. Germline values: CDR1 SNHLY, CDR2 FYNNEI. CDR3 nucleotide sequence: TGTGCCAACGGACTAGCGGGAGTAGGGCGTGAGCAGTTCTTC. The encoded protein is CANGLAGVGREQFF. Looking up the rest from reference TRBV2 and TRBJ2-1 gives the full variable domain: EPEVTQTPSHQVTQMGQEVILRCVPISNHLYFYWYRQILGQKVEFLVSFYNNEISEKSEIFDDQFSVERPDGSNFTLKIRSTKLEDSAMYFCANGLAGVGREQFFGPGTRLTVL.

This clonotype has ten or more counts. The rearrangement uses TRBV11-2 and TRBJ2-7; unclear D gene. Between the trimmed V and J ends, which lost 0 bases and 3 bases, there was a span of 9 bases. The CDR3 runs 14 residues. Germline CDR1 SGHAT, CDR2 FQNNGV. In DNA, the CDR3 is TGTGCCAGCAGCTTAGATAGACTGATCTACGAGCAGTACTTC. Translated, it gives CASSLDRLIYEQYF. The complete variable domain, with remaining parts taken from reference TRBV11-2 and TRBJ2-7, reads EAGVAQSPRYKIIEKRQSVAFWCNPISGHATLYWYQQILGQGPKLLIQFQNNGVVDDSQLPKDRFSAERLKGVDSTLKIQPAKLEDSAVYLCASSLDRLIYEQYFGPGTRLTVT.

This chain links TRBV5-1 with TRBJ2-1, with TRBD2 matching 10 bases. V shed 0 bases and J 4 bases; nucleotides not matched to a gene: 4. CDR1 and CDR2 (germline): SGHRS, YFSETQ. CDR3 length: 16 amino acids. The CDR3 loop is CASSLALAGGYNEQFF. CDR3 sequence (DNA): TGCGCCAGCAGCTTGGCCTTAGCGGGAGGTTACAATGAGCAGTTCTTC.

The chain uses TRBV4-1 and TRBJ2-7; 7 positions agree with TRBD2. In germline, CDR1 is MGHRA, CDR2 YSYEKL. The V and J ends lost 3 bases and 5 bases, in that order; junction bases with no gene match: 7. CDR3 length equals 14 residues. The CDR3 DNA reads as TGCGCCAGCAGCCATGGACTAGTTGGGAACGAGCAGTACTTC. It encodes CASSHGLVGNEQYF.

This clonotype was picked up a small number of times. This chain uses TRBV6-1 with TRBJ1-5; the D gene is possibly TRBD1 (6 bases). CDR3 length: 20 residues. The V end lost 0 bases, the J end lost 4 bases, and 25 bases lay between the germline ends. Per germline, CDR1 MNHNS and CDR2 SASEGT. The CDR3 reads CASSEALLGALTDSNQPQHF. CDR3 DNA: TGTGCCAGCAGTGAAGCGCTTTTAGGAGCCCTCACGGACAGTAATCAGCCCCAGCATTTT.

This sequence joins TRBV20-1 and TRBJ1-1, with a tentative D call TRBD1 (6 bases). V lost 5 bases, J lost 0 bases, and 19 bases lay in between. The CDR3 covers 16 residues. CDR1 and CDR2 (germline): DFQATT, SNEGSKA (reference sequence). Here the CDR3 reads CSADGTLGGMNTEAFF. CDR3 DNA: TGCAGTGCTGACGGGACCCTAGGGGGAATGAACACTGAAGCTTTCTTT.

The chain recombines TRBV7-3 with TRBJ2-1, with TRBD2 matching over 14 bases. Germline assignment: CDR1 SGHTA and CDR2 FQGTGA. V lost 4 bases, J lost 6 bases, and 2 bases stayed unmatched. The CDR3 extends over 15 amino acids. CDR3 in DNA: TGTGCCAGCAGCTCGGGACTAGCGGGAGCCAATGAGCAGTTCTTC. Translated: CASSSGLAGANEQFF.

Details on this clonotype: A far larger clone differs by one base, so this is likely a read error. The rearrangement uses TRBV28 and TRBJ2-7; 8 bases line up with TRBD2. Germline V CDR1 and CDR2: MDHEN, SYDVKM. The CDR3 spans 14 residues. As DNA, the CDR3 is TGTGCCAGCAGCTTAGGTAGCGGGATCGGCGAGCGGTACTTC. It yields the protein CASSLGSGIGERYF.

This clonotype appeared a few times. The rearrangement uses TRBV11-2 and TRBJ2-5; TRBD2 is a possible D gene (5 bases). Deletions cut 5 bases from V and 0 bases from J, with 13 bases between. The CDR3 consists of 15 residues. Germline V gene lookup returns CDR1 SGHAT and CDR2 FQNNGV. The CDR3 protein is CASSQAAGHQETQYF. In nucleotides, the CDR3 is TGTGCCAGCAGCCAAGCGGCAGGACACCAAGAGACCCAGTACTTC.

This rearrangement joins TRBV28 to TRBJ2-2, with 10 bases identical to TRBD2. Germline V CDR1 and CDR2: MDHEN, SYDVKM. The V segment lost 4 bases and the J segment 4 bases; nucleotides outside the gene matches: 9. This CDR3 region has 17 residues. The CDR3 protein is CASSSPLAGVGTGELFF. Written as DNA, the CDR3 is TGTGCCAGCAGTTCCCCCCTAGCGGGAGTGGGCACCGGGGAGCTGTTTTTT.